This T cell receptor (beta chain) emerged from a study of control samples from healthy donors and cancer patients. CDR3 size: 13 residues. Trimming cost V 2 bases and J 7 bases, with 12 bases left between them. Germline lookup yields CDR1 MNHEY and CDR2 SVGEGT. Repertoires were generated with immunoSEQ multiplex PCR, while TCRdb's copy carries only in-frame clones and drops some. The sample shows 100,000 to 150,000 clones, 88% of them seen only once. This TCR came from a man aged 45-65 years in good health. V usage is TRBV6-2 or TRBV6-3 and J usage is TRBJ2-7; D possibly corresponds to TRBD1 (6 bases). Sequencing was carried out using blood. The CDR3 bases are TGTGCCAGCAGTTACGCAAGGACAGCAGAGCAGTACTTC. Its protein is CASSYARTAEQYF.